This entry lists 14 T cell receptor beta chains sequenced from one sample in a study of T cells in Graves' hyperthyroidism and ophthalmopathy. Authors of the study amplified TCR beta CDR3 regions from RNA transcripts. TCR CDR3 regions were first amplified by RT-PCR with HTBI primers. A single record per CDR3 protein comes from TCRdb applying MiXCR to the multiplex PCR reads. The sample contains around 690,000 distinct CDR3 sequences, 17% of which appear only once. Sequenced: blood. These receptors came from a man between 50 and 59 years old with Graves' hyperthyroidism.

This clonotype was detected many times. Here the CDR3 reads CASTSTGTGGEKLFF. The DNA of the CDR3 is TGTGCCAGCACCTCAACTGGGACAGGGGGTGAAAAACTGTTTTTT. The genes are TRBV6-1 and TRBJ1-4, with 11 bases lining up with TRBD1. V gave up 7 bases and J gave up 7 bases; unmatched junction bases: 8. CDR3 length: 15 amino acids. Per germline, CDR1 MNHNS and CDR2 SASEGT.

This clonotype was recorded many times. The chain has TRBV11-2 and TRBJ2-3; 7 positions agree with TRBD2. CDR3 length equals 16 residues. J lost 0 bases, V lost 6 bases, and 9 bases had no gene match. Looked up from germline, CDR1 is SGHAT and CDR2 is FQNNGV. The CDR3 reads CASSRRGSGSTDTQYF. The CDR3 region has the DNA TGTGCCAGCAGTCGTCGGGGTAGCGGGAGCACAGATACGCAGTATTTT.

This clonotype has ten or more counts. The chain couples TRBV28 to TRBJ2-5; D is undetermined. V lost 4 bases and J 5 bases, leaving 11 bases between the germline ends. Germline CDR1 MDHEN, CDR2 SYDVKM. There are 13 residues in the CDR3. DNA for the CDR3: TGTGCCAGCAGTTATGCGGTCGGGGAGACCCAGTACTTC. Protein product: CASSYAVGETQYF. The full variable domain, rest sourced from reference TRBV28 and TRBJ2-5, is DVKVTQSSRYLVKRTGEKVFLECVQDMDHENMFWYRQDPGLGLRLIYFSYDVKMKEKGDIPEGYSVSREKKERFSLILESASTNQTSMYLCASSYAVGETQYFGPGTRLLVL.

The chain is built from TRBV4-3 and TRBJ2-7; the D gene is possibly TRBD1 (6 bases). Germline V lookup: CDR1 LGHNA, CDR2 YSLEER. This CDR3 has 15 amino acids. V lost 0 bases and J lost 6, with 15 bases in between. The CDR3 sequence is CASSQDQLLGGEQYF. CDR3 sequence (DNA): TGCGCCAGCAGCCAAGATCAGTTATTAGGGGGCGAGCAGTACTTC.

Ten or more counts support this clonotype. The chain recombines TRBV2 with TRBJ2-5, with D possibly being TRBD1 (5 bases). Germline V gives CDR1 SNHLY, CDR2 FYNNEI. The germline V and J ends were trimmed by 6 bases and 1 base, with 9 bases remaining between them. This CDR3 has 13 residues. The CDR3 region is CASSFDSQETQYF. CDR3 in DNA: TGTGCCAGCAGCTTCGACAGCCAAGAGACCCAGTACTTC.

The sample holds a few counts of this clonotype. This chain uses TRBV20-1 with TRBJ1-5; the match to TRBD1 covers 7 bases. With 2 bases clipped from V and 2 bases from J, the junction kept 12 bases outside the gene matches. The CDR3 loop spans 17 amino acids. In germline, CDR1 is DFQATT, CDR2 SNEGSKA (reference sequence). The CDR3 loop reads CSARLPGQRVGNQPQHF. DNA of the CDR3: TGCAGTGCTAGATTGCCGGGACAGCGGGTGGGCAATCAGCCCCAGCATTTT.

The rearrangement links TRBV24-1 to TRBJ2-7, with TRBD2 matching over 9 bases. CDR3 length equals 16 residues. V was clipped by 5 bases and J by 5 bases; unmatched bases: 12. The V gene's germline CDR1 is KGHDR and CDR2 SFDVKD. The CDR3 coding sequence is TGTGCCACCAGTGCCGACCGGGCTAGCGGGACCCACGAGCAGTACTTC. This translates into CATSADRASGTHEQYF.

This clonotype was found many times. The chain joins TRBV12-3 or TRBV12-4 to TRBJ1-1; TRBD1 is a possible D gene (5 bases). Trimming cost V 6 bases and J 5 bases, with 19 bases left between them. This CDR3 spans 15 amino acids. CDR3 sequence: CASSPPLQGYTEAFF. CDR3 sequence (DNA): TGTGCCAGCAGCCCCCCCTTGCAGGGATATACTGAAGCTTTCTTT.

The chain combines TRBV6-1 with TRBJ1-1; D remains unclear. Germline V gene lookup returns CDR1 MNHNS and CDR2 SASEGT. This CDR3 is built from 12 residues. Between the trimmed V and J ends, which lost 4 bases and 7 bases, there was a span of 10 bases. CDR3 protein: CASSVDLYEAFF. CDR3 DNA sequence: TGTGCCAGCAGTGTGGACTTATATGAAGCTTTCTTT.

The chain couples TRBV27 to TRBJ1-1; 7 bases line up with TRBD1. Trimming removed 2 bases from V and 10 bases from J; junction bases left unmatched: 10. Germline V lookup: CDR1 MNHEY, CDR2 SMNVEV (reference sequence). The CDR3 loop spans 14 amino acids. CDR3 amino acids: CASSLAGGNTAAFF. CDR3 bases: TGTGCCAGCAGTTTAGCAGGGGGGAACACGGCAGCTTTCTTT.

A word on this clonotype: This is likely a read error, given that the CDR3 carries no conserved phenylalanine or tryptophan at its end. No DNA is shown, since the ends of the CDR3 on it are uncertain; the CDR3 is the one TCRdb lists. This rearrangement joins TRBV5-1 to TRBJ1-2; the table's D call, TRBD1, was not checked against the DNA. Both ends counted, the CDR3 spans 13 residues. The V gene's germline CDR1 is SGHRS and CDR2 YFSETQ. The CDR3 region is CASSLGRGYGSTV.

This clonotype was seen at least ten times. In DNA form, the CDR3 reads TGTGCCAGCAGTCGATCTGGACAGGGCCTAGAGGGTGAGCAGTTCTTC. Amino acid sequence: CASSRSGQGLEGEQFF. The chain has TRBV6-2 or TRBV6-3 and TRBJ2-1; 8 bases match TRBD1. CDR1 and CDR2 from the germline V gene are MNHEY and SVGEGT. The V gene end was trimmed by 5 bases and the J gene end by 9 bases; junction bases not matched to a gene: 15. The CDR3 contains 16 residues.

There are many counts of this clonotype. The J gene is TRBJ2-7, the V gene TRBV20-1; D might be TRBD1 (6 bases). This CDR3 is 14 amino acids long. CDR1 is DFQATT and CDR2 is SNEGSKA in the germline V gene (reference sequence). Trimming removed 0 bases from V and 3 bases from J, with 12 bases in between. The CDR3 region is CSARDAQGNYEQYF. As DNA, the CDR3 is TGCAGTGCTAGAGATGCGCAGGGGAACTACGAGCAGTACTTC.

The chain combines TRBV25-1 with TRBJ1-1, with TRBD1 matching over 7 bases. V dropped 6 bases and J dropped 7; count of bases not matched to a gene: 8. The germline CDR1 and CDR2 sequences are MGHDK and SYGVNS. The CDR3 loop spans 13 amino acids. CDR3 DNA: TGTGCCAGCAGAAGACAGGGAGGGGGTGAAGCTTTCTTT. This translates into CASRRQGGGEAFF.